This T cell receptor beta chain was profiled in a study of cytomegalovirus exposure and HLA in healthy donors. V was shortened by 1 base and J by 2 bases, with 3 bases between the two germline ends. The CDR3 contains 12 residues. Germline V gene sequence: CDR1 LGHNA, CDR2 YSLEER. Both 60 Vbeta primers and 13 Jbeta primers went into the PCR. Clones were read by immunoSEQ multiplex PCR, and TCRdb kept only the in-frame ones, dropping some. The table has about 140,000 clones, about 79% seen once. The chain employs TRBV4-3 and TRBJ2-7; D remains ambiguous. Specimen: PBMCs. This TCR was sampled from a male donor in good health and CMV-seronegative. CDR3 loop: CASSQGPYEQYF. CDR3 nucleotides: TGCGCCAGCAGCCAAGGGCCCTACGAGCAGTACTTC.